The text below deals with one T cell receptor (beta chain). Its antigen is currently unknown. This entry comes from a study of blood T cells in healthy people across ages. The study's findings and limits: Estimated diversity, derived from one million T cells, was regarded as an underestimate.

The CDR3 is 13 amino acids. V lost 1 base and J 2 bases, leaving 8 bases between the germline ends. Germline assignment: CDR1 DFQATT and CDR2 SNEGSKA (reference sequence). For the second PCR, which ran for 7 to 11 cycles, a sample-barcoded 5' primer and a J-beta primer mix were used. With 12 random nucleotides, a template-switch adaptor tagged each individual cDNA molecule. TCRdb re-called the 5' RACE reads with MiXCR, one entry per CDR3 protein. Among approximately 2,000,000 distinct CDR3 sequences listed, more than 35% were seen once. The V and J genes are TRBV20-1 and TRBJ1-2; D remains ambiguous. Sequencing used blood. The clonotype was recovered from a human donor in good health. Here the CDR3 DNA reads TGCAGTGCTAGAGTTGAGGCCAACTATGGCTACACCTTC. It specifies CSARVEANYGYTF.